This TCR beta chain was obtained from a study of blood T cell repertoires in COVID-19. How the authors handled the data: Quantification of nucleated cells was approximated via reference gene primer amplification. Produced via immunoSEQ multiplex PCR; TCRdb's table is partial and in-frame only. From that table come the V and J calls and clone size; the DNA was used to work out D and trimming. The sample consists of around 140,000 clones, 75% to 90% of them appearing once. Either two negative PCRs, clearance, or symptom resolution qualified Cohort 3 donors as recovered. V was cut by 4 bases and J by 3 bases, with 10 bases left in between. CDR3 length equals 13 residues. Germline V gene data show CDR1 as LGHDT and CDR2 as YNNKEL (reference sequence).

The chain links TRBV3-1 (or the pseudogene TRBV3-2) to TRBJ2-7; D possibly corresponds to TRBD2 (7 bases). The sequence was obtained from a man aged 45-65 years who had recovered from COVID-19. The sequencing input was PBMCs or T cells enriched from blood (not recorded which). CDR3 sequence reads: CASSPGGRYEQYF. The CDR3 nucleotides are TGTGCCAGCAGCCCCGGGGGGCGCTACGAGCAGTACTTC.